These 17 T cell receptor beta chains share one sample of origin, sequenced in a study of identical twins. MiXCR, applied by TCRdb to the 5' RACE reads, yields one record per CDR3 protein. The sample holds approximately 700,000 distinct CDR3 sequences, roughly 18% seen once. This sample was shared with a second study, whose subject was T cells expressing NK-cell markers.

The sample comprised PBMCs. Source of these receptors: a woman under 30 in good health.

The chain carries TRBV12-5 and TRBJ2-1; tentative D call: TRBD2 (5 bases). This CDR3 has 16 residues. V was clipped by 3 bases and J by 5 bases, with 17 bases between them. Germline CDR1 reads LGHNT; CDR2 reads FRNRAP. CDR3 protein: CASGFPSQAGNNEQFF. The CDR3 bases are TGTGCTAGTGGTTTCCCCTCCCAGGCGGGTAACAATGAGCAGTTCTTC.

This chain links TRBV12-3 or TRBV12-4 with TRBJ2-6; D call uncertain. V gave up 2 bases and J gave up 4 bases, with 9 bases separating them. This CDR3 spans 15 amino acids. CDR3 region: CASSLMGPGANVLTF. CDR3 DNA sequence: TGTGCCAGCAGTTTAATGGGTCCCGGGGCCAACGTCCTGACTTTC.

This clonotype was observed a handful of times. The chain joins TRBV9 to TRBJ2-3, with D maybe TRBD1 (5 bases). The germline CDR1 and CDR2 sequences are SGDLS and YYNGEE. This CDR3 has 14 residues. V lost 4 bases, J lost 6 bases, and 15 bases lay in between. CDR3 nucleotide sequence: TGTGCCAGCAGCCTTAGACAGACGAGGGATACGCAGTATTTT. Its protein is CASSLRQTRDTQYF. The full variable domain, completed using reference TRBV9 and TRBJ2-3, is DSGVTQTPKHLITATGQRVTLRCSPRSGDLSVYWYQQSLDQGLQFLIQYYNGEERAKGNILERFSAQQFPDLHSELNLSSLELGDSALYFCASSLRQTRDTQYFGPGTRLTVL.

This clonotype was found many times. The V gene is TRBV12-3 or TRBV12-4, the J gene TRBJ2-7, with 7 bases fitting TRBD1. The V segment lost 3 bases and the J segment 0 bases; nucleotides outside the gene matches: 5. This CDR3 region has 15 residues. This chain's CDR3 is CASSLDRTYSYEQYF. Here the CDR3 DNA reads TGTGCCAGCAGTTTGGACAGGACATACTCCTACGAGCAGTACTTC.

This clonotype was counted between two and nine times. The V gene is TRBV4-3, the J gene TRBJ2-1; 7 bases are shared with TRBD2. With 0 bases clipped from V and 1 base from J, the junction kept 6 bases outside the gene matches. Per germline, CDR1 LGHNA and CDR2 YSLEER. CDR3 length: 17 amino acids. This chain's CDR3 is CASSQETSATSYNEQFF. CDR3 in DNA: TGCGCCAGCAGCCAAGAAACTAGCGCGACATCCTACAATGAGCAGTTCTTC.

The chain is built from TRBV5-1 and TRBJ1-1, with D perhaps matching TRBD1 (5 bases). CDR3 size: 15 residues. The V gene's germline CDR1 is SGHRS and CDR2 YFSETQ. Trimming left V 0 bases short and J 3 bases short, with 12 bases between. The CDR3 DNA sequence: TGCGCCAGCAGCTTGGCTCCAGGGAGTGACACTGAAGCTTTCTTT. Encoded protein: CASSLAPGSDTEAFF. The full variable domain, rest sourced from reference TRBV5-1 and TRBJ1-1, is KAGVTQTPRYLIKTRGQQVTLSCSPISGHRSVSWYQQTPGQGLQFLFEYFSETQRNKGNFPGRFSGRQFSNSRSEMNVSTLELGDSALYLCASSLAPGSDTEAFFGQGTRLTVV.

The genes are TRBV28 and TRBJ2-7; D is perhaps TRBD1 or TRBD2 (7 bases each). This CDR3 has 16 amino acids. Germline V gene sequence: CDR1 MDHEN, CDR2 SYDVKM. Deletions cut 6 bases from V and 0 bases from J, with 18 bases between. The CDR3 sequence is CASREGGGRGSYEQYF. The CDR3, as DNA: TGTGCCAGCAGGGAGGGAGGGGGCCGAGGCTCCTACGAGCAGTACTTC.

The chain carries TRBV25-1 and TRBJ1-1, with no clear D. Germline assignment: CDR1 MGHDK and CDR2 SYGVNS. Trimming cost V 6 bases and J 4 bases, with 9 bases left between them. The CDR3 is made up of 12 amino acids. CDR3 sequence reads: CASSWESTEAFF. In DNA form, the CDR3 reads TGTGCCAGCAGCTGGGAAAGCACTGAAGCTTTCTTT.

This clonotype came up a few times. V and J are TRBV7-2 and TRBJ1-2, with 9 bases matching TRBD1. The CDR3 spans 14 residues. Trimming removed 4 bases from V and 7 bases from J; junction bases left unmatched: 7. From germline, CDR1 is SGHTA and CDR2 FQGNSA. CDR3 protein: CASSSGQGRFGYTF. For the CDR3, the DNA is TGTGCCAGCAGCTCGGGACAGGGTCGGTTTGGCTACACCTTC.

This clonotype has a handful of counts. The chain joins TRBV20-1 to TRBJ1-2; D unclear. The CDR3 covers 12 residues. Germline CDR1 and CDR2: DFQATT and SNEGSKA (reference sequence). Trimming removed 6 bases at V and 8 bases at J, with 16 bases between. The CDR3 spells CSAPREGSGYTF. DNA for the CDR3: TGCAGTGCCCCCCGGGAAGGGTCCGGCTACACCTTC.

The chain employs TRBV10-3 and TRBJ1-1; 8 bases agree with TRBD1. CDR3 size: 15 residues. V was clipped by 4 bases and J by 4 bases; unmatched bases: 8. Germline CDR1 is ENHRY and CDR2 is SYGVKD. CDR3 DNA: TGTGCCATCAGTGTACCGGACAGGGCGGGCACTGAAGCTTTCTTT. Its translation is CAISVPDRAGTEAFF.

The sample holds a few counts of this clonotype. This chain uses TRBV12-3 or TRBV12-4 with TRBJ2-2, with a tentative D call TRBD1 (6 bases). The CDR3 length is 14 residues. The V gene lost 3 bases and the J gene lost 4 bases, with 9 bases spanning the gap. The CDR3 nucleotides read TGTGCCAGCAGTTTTACCAGGGGCACCGGGGAGCTGTTTTTT. This encodes CASSFTRGTGELFF.

The table lists this clonotype with a few counts. The V call is TRBV29-1, the J call TRBJ2-6; D is uncertain. Germline assignment: CDR1 SQVTM and CDR2 ANQGSEA. The CDR3 is 15 residues long. V was clipped by 4 bases and J by 0 bases, with 10 bases between them. CDR3 residues: CSVGHGHSGANVLTF. The CDR3 coding sequence is TGCAGCGTTGGACACGGCCACTCTGGGGCCAACGTCCTGACTTTC.

This clonotype appeared a few times. The V and J genes are TRBV20-1 and TRBJ2-1, with 7 nucleotides matching TRBD2. This CDR3 contains 13 residues. The V and J ends lost 4 bases and 3 bases, in that order; junction bases with no gene match: 3. CDR1 is DFQATT, CDR2 SNEGSKA, per germline (reference sequence). The CDR3 loop is CSANAGDYNEQFF. The CDR3, as DNA: TGCAGTGCTAACGCGGGGGACTACAATGAGCAGTTCTTC.

This clonotype was observed a few times. The rearrangement joins TRBV29-1 to TRBJ2-3, with 8 nucleotides matching TRBD2. Germline loops: CDR1 SQVTM, CDR2 ANQGSEA. CDR3 length equals 14 residues. V lost 4 bases to trimming and J lost 2 bases; unmatched junction nucleotides: 5. The CDR3, as DNA: TGCAGCGTTGTAACTAGCGGAAACACAGATACGCAGTATTTT. Protein sequence: CSVVTSGNTDTQYF.

There are a few counts of this clonotype. The CDR3 loop reads CASSGPTQYF. DNA for the CDR3: TGTGCCAGCAGTGGACCCACGCAGTACTTC. This chain links TRBV12-3 or TRBV12-4 with TRBJ2-7, with D unclear. The CDR3 consists of 10 residues. Trimming shortened V by 5 bases and J by 9 bases, and 8 bases separated the two germline ends.

This clonotype has a handful of counts. The V gene is TRBV2, the J gene TRBJ2-7; the D gene is possibly TRBD1 (6 bases). CDR3 length: 12 residues. V dropped 10 bases and J dropped 0 bases, with 10 bases sitting between them. The germline CDR1 and CDR2 sequences are SNHLY and FYNNEI. The CDR3 nucleotides are TGTGCCACGAGGGGGAGCTCCTACGAGCAGTACTTC. This codes for CATRGSSYEQYF.